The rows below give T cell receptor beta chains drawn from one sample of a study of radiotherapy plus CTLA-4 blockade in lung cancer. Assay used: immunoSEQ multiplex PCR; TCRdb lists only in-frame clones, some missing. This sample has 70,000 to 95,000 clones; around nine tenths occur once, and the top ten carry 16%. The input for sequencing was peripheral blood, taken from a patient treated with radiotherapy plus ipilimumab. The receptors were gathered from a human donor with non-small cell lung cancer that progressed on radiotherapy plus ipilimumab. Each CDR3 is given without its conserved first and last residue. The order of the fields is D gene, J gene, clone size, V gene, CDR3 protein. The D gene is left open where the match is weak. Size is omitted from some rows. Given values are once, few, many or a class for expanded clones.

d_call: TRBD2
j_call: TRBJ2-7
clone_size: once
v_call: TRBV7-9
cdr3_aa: ASSFDGTSGSGEQY

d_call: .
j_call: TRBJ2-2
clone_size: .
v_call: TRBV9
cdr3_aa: ASSASLTGELF

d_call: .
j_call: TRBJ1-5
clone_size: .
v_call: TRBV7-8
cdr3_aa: ASSLQSNQPQH

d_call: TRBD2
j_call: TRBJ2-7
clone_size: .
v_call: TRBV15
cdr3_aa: ATSRGLAGIGEQY

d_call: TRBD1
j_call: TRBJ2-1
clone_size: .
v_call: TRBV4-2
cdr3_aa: ASSRGQGGDEQF

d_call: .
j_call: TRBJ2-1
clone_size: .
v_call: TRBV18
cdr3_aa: ASSQGGTEQF

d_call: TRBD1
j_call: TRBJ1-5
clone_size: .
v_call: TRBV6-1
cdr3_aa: ASTKDRWGDQPQH

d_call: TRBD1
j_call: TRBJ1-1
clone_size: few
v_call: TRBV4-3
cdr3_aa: ASSPDRANTEAF

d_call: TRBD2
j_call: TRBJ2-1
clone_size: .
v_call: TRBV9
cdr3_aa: ASSVGPPGLAGADEQF

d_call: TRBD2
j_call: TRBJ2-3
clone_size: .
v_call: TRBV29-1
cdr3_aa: SVTWTSGRWGGGTDTQY

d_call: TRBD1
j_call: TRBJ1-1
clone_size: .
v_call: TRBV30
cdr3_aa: AWSIKGRDRGTEAF

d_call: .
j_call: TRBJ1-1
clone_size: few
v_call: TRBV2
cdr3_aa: ASSDERIALGRAF

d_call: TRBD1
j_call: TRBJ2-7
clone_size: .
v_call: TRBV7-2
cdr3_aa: ASSVKSTGTYEQY

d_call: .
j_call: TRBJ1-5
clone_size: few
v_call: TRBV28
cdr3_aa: ASSLSLGNQPQH

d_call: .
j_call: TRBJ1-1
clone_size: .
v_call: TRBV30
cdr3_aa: AWSSKGRGTEAF

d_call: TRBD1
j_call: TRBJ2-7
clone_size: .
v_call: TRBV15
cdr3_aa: ATSRVRGTAYEQY

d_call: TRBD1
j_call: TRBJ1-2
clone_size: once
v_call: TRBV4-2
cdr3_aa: ASSHPDRESYGYT

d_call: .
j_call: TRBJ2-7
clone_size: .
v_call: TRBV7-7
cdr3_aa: ASRLASIYEQY

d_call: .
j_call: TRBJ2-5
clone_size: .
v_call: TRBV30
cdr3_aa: AWSVGTETQY

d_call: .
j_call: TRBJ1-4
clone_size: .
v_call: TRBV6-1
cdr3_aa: ASRGHLNEKLF

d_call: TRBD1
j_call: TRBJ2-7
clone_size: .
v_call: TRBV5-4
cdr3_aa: ASRTDRDPTYEQY

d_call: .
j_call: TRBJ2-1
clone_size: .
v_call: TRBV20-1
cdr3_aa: SATREVQF

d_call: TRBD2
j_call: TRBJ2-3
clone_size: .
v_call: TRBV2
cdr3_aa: ASSGLAGVDIDTQY

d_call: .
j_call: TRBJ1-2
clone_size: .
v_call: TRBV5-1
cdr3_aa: ASSARLGSNYGYT